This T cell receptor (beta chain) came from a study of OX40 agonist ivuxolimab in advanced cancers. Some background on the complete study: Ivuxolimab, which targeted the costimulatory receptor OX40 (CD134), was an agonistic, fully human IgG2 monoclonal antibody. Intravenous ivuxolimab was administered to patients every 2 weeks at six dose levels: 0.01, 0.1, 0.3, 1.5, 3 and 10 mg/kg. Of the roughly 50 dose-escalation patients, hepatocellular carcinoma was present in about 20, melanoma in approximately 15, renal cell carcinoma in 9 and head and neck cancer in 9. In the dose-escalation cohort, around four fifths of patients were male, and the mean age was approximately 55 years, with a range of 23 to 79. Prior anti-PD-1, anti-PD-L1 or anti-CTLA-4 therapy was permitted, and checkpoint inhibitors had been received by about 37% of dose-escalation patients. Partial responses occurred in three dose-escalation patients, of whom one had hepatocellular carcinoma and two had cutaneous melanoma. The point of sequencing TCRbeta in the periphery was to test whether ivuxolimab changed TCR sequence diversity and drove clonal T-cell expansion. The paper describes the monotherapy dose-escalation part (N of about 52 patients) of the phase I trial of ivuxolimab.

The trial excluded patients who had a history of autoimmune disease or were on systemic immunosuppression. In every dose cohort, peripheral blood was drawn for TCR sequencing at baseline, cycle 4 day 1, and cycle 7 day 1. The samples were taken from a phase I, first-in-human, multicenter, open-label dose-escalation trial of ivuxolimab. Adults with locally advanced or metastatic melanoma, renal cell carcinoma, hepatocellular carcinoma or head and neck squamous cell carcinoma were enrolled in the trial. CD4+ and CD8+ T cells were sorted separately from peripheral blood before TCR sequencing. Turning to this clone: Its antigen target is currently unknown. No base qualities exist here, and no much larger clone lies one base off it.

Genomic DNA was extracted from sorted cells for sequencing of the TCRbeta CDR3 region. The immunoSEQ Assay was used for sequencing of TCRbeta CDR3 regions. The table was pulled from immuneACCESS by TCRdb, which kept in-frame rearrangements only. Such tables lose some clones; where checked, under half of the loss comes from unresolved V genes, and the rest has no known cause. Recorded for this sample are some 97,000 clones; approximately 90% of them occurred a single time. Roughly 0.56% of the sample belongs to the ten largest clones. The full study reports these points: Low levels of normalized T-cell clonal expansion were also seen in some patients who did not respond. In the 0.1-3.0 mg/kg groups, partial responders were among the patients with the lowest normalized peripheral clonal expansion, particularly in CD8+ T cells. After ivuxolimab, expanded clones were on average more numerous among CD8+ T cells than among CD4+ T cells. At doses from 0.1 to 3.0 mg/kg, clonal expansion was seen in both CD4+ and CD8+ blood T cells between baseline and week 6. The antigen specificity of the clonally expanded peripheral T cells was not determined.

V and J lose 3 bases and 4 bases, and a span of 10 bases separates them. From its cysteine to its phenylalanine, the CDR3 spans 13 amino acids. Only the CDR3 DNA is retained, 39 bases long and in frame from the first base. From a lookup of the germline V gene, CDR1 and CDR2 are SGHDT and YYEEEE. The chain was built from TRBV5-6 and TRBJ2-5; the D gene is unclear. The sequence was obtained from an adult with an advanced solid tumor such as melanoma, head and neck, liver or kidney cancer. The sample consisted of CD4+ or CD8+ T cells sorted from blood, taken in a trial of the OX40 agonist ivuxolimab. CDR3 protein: CASSSIAGETQYF. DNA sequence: TGTGCCAGCAGCTCCATAGCAGGAGAGACCCAGTACTTC.